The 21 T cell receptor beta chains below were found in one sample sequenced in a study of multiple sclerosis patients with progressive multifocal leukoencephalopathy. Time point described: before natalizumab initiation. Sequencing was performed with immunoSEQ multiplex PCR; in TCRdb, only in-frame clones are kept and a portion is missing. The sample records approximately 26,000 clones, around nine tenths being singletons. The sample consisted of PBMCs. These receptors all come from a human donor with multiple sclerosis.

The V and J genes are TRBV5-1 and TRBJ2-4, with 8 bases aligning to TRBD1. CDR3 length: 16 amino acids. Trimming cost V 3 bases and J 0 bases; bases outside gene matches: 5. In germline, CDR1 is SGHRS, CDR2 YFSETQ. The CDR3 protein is CASSSQGAPAKNIQYF. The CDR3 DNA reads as TGCGCCAGCAGCTCTCAGGGGGCCCCAGCCAAAAACATTCAGTACTTC. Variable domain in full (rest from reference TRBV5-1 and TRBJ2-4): KAGVTQTPRYLIKTRGQQVTLSCSPISGHRSVSWYQQTPGQGLQFLFEYFSETQRNKGNFPGRFSGRQFSNSRSEMNVSTLELGDSALYLCASSSQGAPAKNIQYFGAGTRLSVL.

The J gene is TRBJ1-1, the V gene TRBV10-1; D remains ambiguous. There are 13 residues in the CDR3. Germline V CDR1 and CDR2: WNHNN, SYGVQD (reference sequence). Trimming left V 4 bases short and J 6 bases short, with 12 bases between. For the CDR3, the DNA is TGCGCCAGCAGTGGATCGGTCGGGGCTGAAGCTTTCTTT. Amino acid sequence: CASSGSVGAEAFF.

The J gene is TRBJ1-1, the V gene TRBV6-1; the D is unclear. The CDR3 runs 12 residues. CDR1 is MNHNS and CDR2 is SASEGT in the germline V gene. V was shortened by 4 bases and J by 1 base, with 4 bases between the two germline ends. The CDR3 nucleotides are TGTGCCAGCAGTGGGTGGAACACTGAAGCTTTCTTT. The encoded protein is CASSGWNTEAFF.

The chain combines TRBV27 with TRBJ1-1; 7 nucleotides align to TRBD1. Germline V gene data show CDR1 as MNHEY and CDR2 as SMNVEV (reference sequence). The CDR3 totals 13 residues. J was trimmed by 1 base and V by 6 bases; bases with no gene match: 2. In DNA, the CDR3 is TGTGCCAGCAGAAGGGGGCGGAACACTGAAGCTTTCTTT. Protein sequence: CASRRGRNTEAFF.

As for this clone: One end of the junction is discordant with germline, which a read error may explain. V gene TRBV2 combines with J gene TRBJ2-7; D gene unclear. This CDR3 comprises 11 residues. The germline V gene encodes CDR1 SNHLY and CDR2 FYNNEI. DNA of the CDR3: TGTGCCAGCGGTGACGGCTACGAGCAGTACTTC. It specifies CASGDGYEQYF.

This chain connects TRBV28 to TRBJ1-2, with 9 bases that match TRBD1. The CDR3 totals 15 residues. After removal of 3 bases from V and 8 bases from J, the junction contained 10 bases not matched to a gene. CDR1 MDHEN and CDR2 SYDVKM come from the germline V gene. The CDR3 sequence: CASSFITGGFLGYTF. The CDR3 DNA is TGTGCCAGCAGTTTTATAACAGGGGGCTTCCTAGGCTACACCTTC.

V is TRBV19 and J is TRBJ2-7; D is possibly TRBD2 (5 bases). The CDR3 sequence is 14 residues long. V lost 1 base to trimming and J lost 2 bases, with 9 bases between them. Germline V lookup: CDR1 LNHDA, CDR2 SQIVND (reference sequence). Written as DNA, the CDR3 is TGTGCCAGTAGTATAGTCGGGGAGACCTACGAGCAGTACTTC. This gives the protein CASSIVGETYEQYF.

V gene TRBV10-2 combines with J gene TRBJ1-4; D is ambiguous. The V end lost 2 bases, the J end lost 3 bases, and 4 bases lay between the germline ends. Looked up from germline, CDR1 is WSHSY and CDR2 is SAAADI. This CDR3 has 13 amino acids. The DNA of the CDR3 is TGCGCCAGCAGTGAGGGGTCTAATGAAAAACTGTTTTTT. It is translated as CASSEGSNEKLFF.

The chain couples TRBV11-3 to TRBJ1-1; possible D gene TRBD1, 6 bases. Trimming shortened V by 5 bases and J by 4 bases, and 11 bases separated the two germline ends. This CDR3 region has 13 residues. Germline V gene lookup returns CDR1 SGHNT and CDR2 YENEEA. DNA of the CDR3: TGTGCCAGCAGCCCTACAGGGAGCACTGAAGCTTTCTTT. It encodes CASSPTGSTEAFF.

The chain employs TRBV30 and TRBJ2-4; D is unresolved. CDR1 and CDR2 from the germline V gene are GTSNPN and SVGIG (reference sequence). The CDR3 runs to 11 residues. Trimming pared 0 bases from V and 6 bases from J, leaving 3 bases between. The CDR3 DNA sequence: TGTGCCTGGAGTGTGGGAAACATTCAGTACTTC. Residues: CAWSVGNIQYF.

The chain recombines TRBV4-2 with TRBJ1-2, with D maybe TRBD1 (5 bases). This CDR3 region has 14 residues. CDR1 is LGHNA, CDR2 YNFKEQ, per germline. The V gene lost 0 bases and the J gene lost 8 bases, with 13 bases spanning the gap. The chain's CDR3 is CASSQEREGVGYTF. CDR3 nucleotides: TGTGCCAGCAGCCAAGAGAGGGAAGGGGTAGGCTACACCTTC.

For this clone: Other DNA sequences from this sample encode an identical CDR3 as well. The CDR3 DNA is TGTGCCAGCAGTTTAGGCGGGAGCTCCTACGAGCAGTACTTC. Protein product: CASSLGGSSYEQYF. The chain has TRBV27 and TRBJ2-7, with 7 nucleotides matching TRBD2. There are 14 residues in the CDR3. The junction had 1 base not matched to a gene; V was cut back by 2 bases and J by 0 bases. The germline CDR1 and CDR2 sequences are MNHEY and SMNVEV (reference sequence).

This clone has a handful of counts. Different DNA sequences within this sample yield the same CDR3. This CDR3 is CATSRGRGGKERQPQHF. For the CDR3, the DNA is TGTGCCACCAGCAGAGGTCGGGGGGGGAAAGAGAGGCAGCCCCAGCATTTT. The chain joins TRBV15 to TRBJ1-5, with TRBD1 as a possible D gene (5 bases). The CDR3 contains 17 residues. From germline, CDR1 is LNHNV and CDR2 YYDKDF (reference sequence). V was cut by 1 base and J by 7 bases, with 20 bases left in between.

CDR3 coding DNA: TGTGCCAGCAGCGCAGACAGTCACTACACCGGGGAGCTGTTTTTT. Translating gives CASSADSHYTGELFF. V usage is TRBV5-6 and J usage is TRBJ2-2; D is possibly TRBD1 (5 bases). The V end lost 4 bases, the J end lost 3 bases, and 13 bases lay between the germline ends. Germline loops: CDR1 SGHDT, CDR2 YYEEEE. The length of the CDR3 is 15 residues.

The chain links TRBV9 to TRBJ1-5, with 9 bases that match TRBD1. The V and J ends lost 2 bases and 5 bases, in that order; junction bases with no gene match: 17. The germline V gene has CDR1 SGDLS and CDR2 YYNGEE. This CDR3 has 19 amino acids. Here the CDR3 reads CASSVSRGTGQFRDQPQHF. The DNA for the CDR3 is TGTGCCAGCAGCGTCTCAAGAGGGACAGGGCAATTTCGCGATCAGCCCCAGCATTTT. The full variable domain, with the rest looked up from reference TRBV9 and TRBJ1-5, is DSGVTQTPKHLITATGQRVTLRCSPRSGDLSVYWYQQSLDQGLQFLIQYYNGEERAKGNILERFSAQQFPDLHSELNLSSLELGDSALYFCASSVSRGTGQFRDQPQHFGDGTRLSIL.

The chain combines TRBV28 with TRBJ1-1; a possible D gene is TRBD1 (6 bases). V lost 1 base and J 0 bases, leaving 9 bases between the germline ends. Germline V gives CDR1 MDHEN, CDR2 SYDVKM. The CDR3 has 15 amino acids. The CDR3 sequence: CASSLSDSLNTEAFF. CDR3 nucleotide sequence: TGTGCCAGCAGTTTATCGGACAGCCTGAACACTGAAGCTTTCTTT.

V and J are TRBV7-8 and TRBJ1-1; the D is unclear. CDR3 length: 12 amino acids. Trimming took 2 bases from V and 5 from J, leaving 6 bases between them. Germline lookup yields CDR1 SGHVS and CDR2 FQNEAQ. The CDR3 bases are TGTGCCAGCAGCTTAAAAAGGACTGAAGCTTTCTTT. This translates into CASSLKRTEAFF.

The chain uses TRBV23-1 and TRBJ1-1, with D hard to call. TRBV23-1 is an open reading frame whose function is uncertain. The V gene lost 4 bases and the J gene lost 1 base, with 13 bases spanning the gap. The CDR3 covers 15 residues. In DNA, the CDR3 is TGCGCCAGCAGTCGACCCGGACCACCGAACACTGAAGCTTTCTTT. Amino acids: CASSRPGPPNTEAFF.

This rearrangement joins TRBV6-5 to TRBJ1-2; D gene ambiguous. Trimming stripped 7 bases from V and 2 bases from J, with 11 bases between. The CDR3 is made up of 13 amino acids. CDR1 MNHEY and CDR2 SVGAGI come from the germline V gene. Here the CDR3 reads CASTSTGNYGYTF. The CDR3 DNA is TGTGCCAGCACCTCGACGGGCAACTATGGCTACACCTTC.

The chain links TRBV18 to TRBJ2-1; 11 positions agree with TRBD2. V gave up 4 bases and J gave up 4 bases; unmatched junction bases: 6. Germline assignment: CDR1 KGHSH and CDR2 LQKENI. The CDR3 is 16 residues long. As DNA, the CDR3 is TGTGCCAGCTCACGGGTACTAGCGGGGGATTACAATGAGCAGTTCTTC. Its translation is CASSRVLAGDYNEQFF.

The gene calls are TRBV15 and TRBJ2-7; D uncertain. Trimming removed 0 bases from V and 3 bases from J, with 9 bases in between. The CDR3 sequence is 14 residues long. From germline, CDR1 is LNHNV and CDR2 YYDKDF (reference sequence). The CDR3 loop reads CATSRDSASYEQYF. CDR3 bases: TGTGCCACCAGCAGAGATTCCGCAAGCTACGAGCAGTACTTC.